This T cell receptor (beta chain) came from a study of CD8+ T cells in alopecia areata. In the study overall: Treated patients were dosed with oral tofacitinib, taking 5 to 10 mg twice daily.

Treatment in this sample: oral pan-JAK inhibitor, 5-10 mg twice daily. The study's findings and limits: Resident alphabeta T-cell populations of normal skin are likewise subject to sequencing in scalp samples.

This clone was detected a few times. Its antigen remains unidentified. The CDR3 spans 13 residues. In germline, CDR1 is SQVTM, CDR2 ANQGSEA. The germline V and J ends were trimmed by 7 bases and 2 bases, with 13 bases remaining between them. Sequencing templates came from extracted RNA that was reverse transcribed into cDNA. Repertoires were generated with immunoSEQ multiplex PCR, while TCRdb's copy carries only in-frame clones and drops some. The sample carries 150,000 to 200,000 clones, roughly three fifths recorded once. This rearrangement joins TRBV29-1 to TRBJ2-3; possible D gene TRBD2, 6 bases. The source is a human donor with alopecia areata. The sample consisted of CD4+ T cells sorted from blood, taken around week 50, from a patient treated with tofacitinib. This CDR3 reads CSAEGLNTDTQYF. The DNA for the CDR3 is TGCAGCGCGGAAGGACTAAACACAGATACGCAGTATTTT.